This TCR beta chain was sequenced in a study of blood T cell repertoires in COVID-19. Study at large: Both acute and convalescent COVID-19 samples were obtained from the United States, Italy and Spain.

CDR3 size: 16 residues. Per germline, CDR1 KGHSH and CDR2 LQKENI. V gave up 4 bases and J gave up 4 bases; unmatched junction bases: 5. Sequenced by immunoSEQ multiplex PCR; TCRdb stores in-frame clones only, minus some. The table records 200,000 to 300,000 clones, around 90% of them present only once. Sequenced sample: peripheral blood. J is TRBJ2-7 and V is TRBV18; TRBD2 agrees at 15 bases. The receptor's source is a woman in her fifties or sixties with COVID-19, enrolled during active disease. The CDR3 bases are TGTGCCAGCTCACGCGGACTAGCGGGAGGGTTGTACGAGCAGTACTTC. As protein: CASSRGLAGGLYEQYF.